This T cell receptor (beta chain) was recorded in a study of blood T cell repertoires in COVID-19. For the study at large: Nucleic acid was either cDNA or gDNA, and it came from T cells, B-cell-depleted T cells, or PBMCs.

The data were produced by immunoSEQ multiplex PCR, yet TCRdb's version contains in-frame clones alone and is incomplete. The sample has roughly 290,000 clones; 80% to 90% are singletons. Living in 24 US areas, the participants were between roughly 18 and 95 years of age. Self-reported history from a screening survey and questionnaire set each donor's cohort. Recovery among Cohort 3 donors was established by two negative PCRs, clearance, or symptom resolution. Trimming at V came to 5 bases and at J to 6 bases, leaving 4 bases not matched to a gene. CDR3 length: 14 residues. CDR1 and CDR2 from the germline V gene are SGHTA and FQGNSA. This clone was counted a few times.

Specimen: PBMCs or T cells enriched from blood (not recorded which). This chain joins TRBV7-2 and TRBJ2-3, with 11 bases lining up with TRBD1. The source of this sequence is a man in his thirties or forties who had recovered from COVID-19. CDR3 region: CASSMDRGRDTQYF. CDR3 nucleotides: TGTGCCAGCAGCATGGACAGGGGGCGCGATACGCAGTATTTT.